Following are 23 T cell receptor beta chains from one sample sequenced in a study of cytomegalovirus exposure and HLA in healthy donors. The PCR contained 60 Vbeta and 13 Jbeta primers. Clones were sequenced by immunoSEQ multiplex PCR, and TCRdb holds only the in-frame ones, with some missing. The table has roughly 180,000 clones, approximately 80% seen once; the top ten hold approximately 1.3%. The sequenced sample consisted of PBMCs. The source of these receptors is a man aged 25 to 45 in good health and CMV-seronegative.

The V gene is TRBV19, the J gene TRBJ2-7, with 8 bases identical to TRBD2. The CDR3 runs to 18 residues. Germline V gene sequence: CDR1 LNHDA, CDR2 SQIVND (reference sequence). Unmatched junction bases numbered 22, after V lost 6 bases and J lost 6 bases. The chain's CDR3 is CASSGGADTHPQVAEQYF. The DNA of the CDR3 is TGTGCCAGTAGCGGGGGGGCTGATACCCACCCCCAGGTCGCCGAGCAGTACTTC. Full variable domain (outside the CDR3, taken from reference TRBV19 and TRBJ2-7): DGGITQSPKYLFRKEGQNVTLSCEQNLNHDAMYWYRQDPGQGLRLIYYSQIVNDFQKGDIAEGYSVSREKKESFPLTVTSAQKNPTAFYLCASSGGADTHPQVAEQYFGPGTRLTVT.

CDR3 sequence reads: CASSRTSGRTDTQYF. The CDR3 DNA reads TGTGCCAGCAGCCGGACTAGCGGGCGCACAGATACGCAGTATTTT. The rearrangement links TRBV7-2 to TRBJ2-3, with TRBD2 identical over 11 bases. Trimming at V came to 5 bases and at J to 1 base, leaving 2 bases not matched to a gene. Germline-derived CDR1 and CDR2 are SGHTA and FQGNSA. There are 15 residues in the CDR3.

This sequence joins TRBV29-1 and TRBJ2-3; no clear D. This CDR3 region has 14 residues. Trimming took 6 bases from V and 4 from J, leaving 17 bases between them. Germline V gives CDR1 SQVTM, CDR2 ANQGSEA. DNA of the CDR3: TGCAGCGTCCGACACGATATTTATTCAGATACGCAGTATTTT. Protein sequence: CSVRHDIYSDTQYF.

There are a few counts of this clone. The gene calls are TRBV2 and TRBJ2-1, with 9 bases lining up with TRBD1. Germline CDR1 is SNHLY and CDR2 is FYNNEI. After removal of 2 bases from V and 10 bases from J, the junction contained 6 bases not matched to a gene. The CDR3 covers 14 residues. The CDR3 here is CASSERTGDGEQFF. Written as DNA, the CDR3 is TGTGCCAGCAGTGAACGGACAGGGGATGGCGAGCAGTTCTTC.

V gene TRBV4-3 combines with J gene TRBJ2-1; TRBD2 matches 7 bases. Germline V gene lookup returns CDR1 LGHNA and CDR2 YSLEER. Trimming at V came to 1 base and at J to 5 bases, leaving 5 bases not matched to a gene. The CDR3 runs to 15 residues. CDR3 sequence: CASSQVSGVNNEQFF. The CDR3 bases are TGCGCCAGCAGCCAAGTAAGCGGGGTGAACAATGAGCAGTTCTTC.

V and J are TRBV5-1 and TRBJ1-1, with 9 bases lining up with TRBD1. V was pared by 6 bases and J by 4 bases, with 4 bases of the junction left unmatched. Germline V CDR1 and CDR2: SGHRS, YFSETQ. This CDR3 has 13 residues. CDR3 sequence: CASKTGQGTEAFF. The CDR3 coding sequence is TGCGCCAGCAAAACGGGACAGGGCACTGAAGCTTTCTTT.

The gene calls are TRBV6-6 and TRBJ1-2, with D tentatively TRBD1 (6 bases). Germline V CDR1 and CDR2: MNHNY, SVGAGI (reference sequence). This CDR3 is 16 amino acids long. V lost 4 bases and J 2 bases, leaving 17 bases between the germline ends. CDR3: CASSWSPRTANYGYTF. DNA of the CDR3: TGTGCCAGCAGTTGGTCTCCACGGACAGCAAACTATGGCTACACCTTC.

The gene calls are TRBV5-1 and TRBJ2-2, with a weak D call TRBD2 (6 bases). Trimming shortened V by 4 bases and J by 8 bases, and 21 bases separated the two germline ends. The CDR3 consists of 16 residues. The germline gives CDR1 SGHRS, CDR2 YFSETQ. The chain's CDR3 is CASSHPGTDGSGELFF. The CDR3 DNA reads TGCGCCAGCAGCCATCCGGGAACAGACGGGAGTGGGGAGCTGTTTTTT.

The genes are TRBV6-1 and TRBJ2-5; D is perhaps TRBD1 (5 bases). The V and J ends lost 6 bases and 9 bases respectively, with 20 bases between them. The germline V gene has CDR1 MNHNS and CDR2 SASEGT. The CDR3 length is 14 residues. The DNA for the CDR3 is TGTGCCAGCAGCACAAGCCAGGCTTCAGGGTCCCAGTACTTC. This codes for CASSTSQASGSQYF.

The V gene is TRBV5-1, the J gene TRBJ1-4, with D unresolved. This CDR3 spans 15 amino acids. Trimming took off 0 bases at V and 7 bases at J, with 13 bases between the two ends. Per germline, CDR1 SGHRS and CDR2 YFSETQ. The CDR3 bases are TGCGCCAGCAGCTTGGGCCCCTCAGGCCGTGAAAAACTGTTTTTT. It codes for CASSLGPSGREKLFF.

The CDR3 spells CASSEQGAYHEQYF. The CDR3 bases are TGTGCCAGCAGTGAACAGGGGGCATACCACGAGCAGTACTTC. The chain joins TRBV2 to TRBJ2-7, with 8 bases identical to TRBD1. J gave up 5 bases and V 2 bases, and 5 bases lay outside the gene matches. Germline lookup yields CDR1 SNHLY and CDR2 FYNNEI. This CDR3 spans 14 amino acids.

The gene calls are TRBV5-1 and TRBJ2-2, with 10 nucleotides matching TRBD1. V was clipped by 4 bases and J by 6 bases; unmatched bases: 3. The CDR3 is 14 residues long. CDR1 is SGHRS and CDR2 is YFSETQ in the germline V gene. Here the CDR3 DNA reads TGCGCCAGCAGCATCGGACAGGGGGCCGGGGAGCTGTTTTTT. This translates into CASSIGQGAGELFF.

This chain connects TRBV5-6 to TRBJ2-4; no reliable D call. This CDR3 has 13 amino acids. CDR1 is SGHDT, CDR2 YYEEEE, per germline. The ends were cut back, 4 bases at V and 0 bases at J, with 5 bases in the middle. As DNA, the CDR3 is TGTGCCAGCAGCCCTCCAGCCAAAAACATTCAGTACTTC. Protein product: CASSPPAKNIQYF.

The chain joins TRBV14 to TRBJ1-1, with a possible D match to TRBD1 (5 bases). Germline CDR1 and CDR2: SGHDN and FVKESK. With 10 bases removed from V and 4 bases from J, the gap between germline ends came to 16 bases. The CDR3 runs 13 residues. DNA for the CDR3: TGTGCCATAGGAGGAGGGGACGGCACTGAAGCTTTCTTT. This encodes CAIGGGDGTEAFF.

V is TRBV9 and J is TRBJ2-3, with D perhaps matching TRBD2 (5 bases). CDR1 is SGDLS and CDR2 is YYNGEE in the germline V gene. The CDR3 runs 15 residues. The V end lost 0 bases, the J end lost 1 base, and 9 bases lay between the germline ends. The CDR3 sequence is CASSVGGARTDTQYF. In DNA, the CDR3 is TGTGCCAGCAGCGTAGGGGGAGCTCGCACAGATACGCAGTATTTT.

The chain is built from TRBV30 and TRBJ1-1; D call uncertain. The germline gives CDR1 GTSNPN, CDR2 SVGIG (reference sequence). V was trimmed by 8 bases and J by 10 bases, leaving 8 bases between them. The length of the CDR3 is 8 residues. The CDR3 loop reads CAAGVAFF. Here the CDR3 DNA reads TGTGCCGCCGGGGTAGCTTTCTTT.

This clone was counted a few times. The chain carries TRBV28 and TRBJ2-7; 8 bases fit TRBD2. CDR1 MDHEN and CDR2 SYDVKM come from the germline V gene. This CDR3 has 14 amino acids. V gave up 3 bases and J gave up 4 bases; unmatched junction bases: 5. CDR3 residues: CASSLLAGPYEQYF. CDR3 sequence (DNA): TGTGCCAGCAGTTTGTTAGCGGGACCTTACGAGCAGTACTTC.

This chain joins TRBV18 and TRBJ2-7, with 9 positions matching TRBD2. From germline, CDR1 is KGHSH and CDR2 LQKENI. Losses at the gene ends were 6 bases for V and 3 bases for J; bases not matched to a gene: 9. The CDR3 is made up of 15 amino acids. The CDR3 nucleotides read TGTGCCAGCTCCCCGACCAGGACTAGCGACTACGAGCAGTACTTC. Amino acids: CASSPTRTSDYEQYF.

The J gene is TRBJ2-7, the V gene TRBV19; tentatively, D is TRBD2 (7 bases). Trimming cost V 5 bases and J 3 bases, with 14 bases left between them. The germline V gene encodes CDR1 LNHDA and CDR2 SQIVND (reference sequence). The CDR3 has 14 amino acids. DNA for the CDR3: TGTGCCAGTAGTGGGAGGGGGGAATTCTACGAGCAGTACTTC. Amino acid sequence: CASSGRGEFYEQYF.

This clone was observed once. V is TRBV21-1 and J is TRBJ1-1; TRBD1, the D gene given by the table, was not confirmed from the DNA. TRBV21-1 is a recognized pseudogene. This CDR3 region has 16 residues. The CDR3 DNA is TGTGCCAGCCCAACCGGGGGACAGGGGATGAACACTGAAGCTTTCTTT. Protein: CASPTGGQGMNTEAFF.

The CDR3 DNA sequence: TGTGCCAGCAGCTTAGGAAACAGGGCCCTGAACACTGAAGCTTTCTTT. This gives the protein CASSLGNRALNTEAFF. The rearrangement links TRBV7-2 to TRBJ1-1; D might be TRBD1 (6 bases). The CDR3 extends over 16 amino acids. Germline V CDR1 and CDR2: SGHTA, FQGNSA. Trimming shortened V by 1 base and J by 0 bases, and 12 bases separated the two germline ends.

The chain recombines TRBV7-9 with TRBJ1-4; D gene uncertain. In germline, CDR1 is SEHNR, CDR2 FQNEAQ (reference sequence). The CDR3 contains 15 residues. V was pared by 5 bases and J by 8 bases, with 18 bases between. Here the CDR3 reads CASSQEGGFGEKLFF. The CDR3 coding sequence is TGTGCCAGCAGCCAGGAGGGCGGATTTGGCGAAAAACTGTTTTTT. Together with reference TRBV7-9 and TRBJ1-4, the CDR3 gives the full variable domain: DTGVSQNPRHKITKRGQNVTFRCDPISEHNRLYWYRQTLGQGPEFLTYFQNEAQLEKSRLLSDRFSAERPKGSFSTLEIQRTEQGDSAMYLCASSQEGGFGEKLFFGSGTQLSVL.

This chain connects TRBV5-1 to TRBJ2-3; D unresolved. V gave up 3 bases and J gave up 6 bases, with 17 bases separating them. The germline V gene has CDR1 SGHRS and CDR2 YFSETQ. The CDR3 is made up of 15 amino acids. The CDR3: CASSSNRVDRDTQYF. The DNA for the CDR3 is TGCGCCAGCAGCTCTAACCGGGTTGATCGGGATACGCAGTATTTT.